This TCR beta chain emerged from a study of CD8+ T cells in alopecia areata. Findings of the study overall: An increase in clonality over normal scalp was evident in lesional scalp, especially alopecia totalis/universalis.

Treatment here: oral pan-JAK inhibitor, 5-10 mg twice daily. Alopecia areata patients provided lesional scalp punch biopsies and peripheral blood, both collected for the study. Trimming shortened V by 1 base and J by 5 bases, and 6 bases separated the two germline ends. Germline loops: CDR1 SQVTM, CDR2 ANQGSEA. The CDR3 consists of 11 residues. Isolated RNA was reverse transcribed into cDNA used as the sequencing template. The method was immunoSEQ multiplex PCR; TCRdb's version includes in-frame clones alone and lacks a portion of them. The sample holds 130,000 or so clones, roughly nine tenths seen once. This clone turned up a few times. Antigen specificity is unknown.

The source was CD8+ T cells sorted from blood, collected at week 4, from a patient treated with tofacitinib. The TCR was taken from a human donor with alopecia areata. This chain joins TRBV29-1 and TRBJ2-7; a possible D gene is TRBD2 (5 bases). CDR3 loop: CSVEGENEQYF. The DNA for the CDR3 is TGCAGCGTTGAAGGGGAGAACGAGCAGTACTTC.